The clone carrying this T cell receptor (beta chain) has only one observation. Its cognate antigen is unknown. The conserved final phenylalanine or tryptophan is absent from the CDR3, which likely points to a read error. The data were taken from a study of glioma-infiltrating T cells. Study-wide results and caveats: Very few CDR3 sequences were shared between tissue and blood. Above-expected tissue-blood divergence occurred in all gliomas, most in low-grade ones.

The iRepertoire nested amplicon-rescue multiplex PCR amplified TCR alpha and beta CDR3s from RNA. Input was roughly 95-450 ng of tissue mRNA or PBMC total RNA. Each CDR3 protein gets one entry after TCRdb re-called the multiplex PCR reads with MiXCR. The sample has approximately 93,000 distinct CDR3 sequences, around 42% seen once. Trimming left V 3 bases short and J 8 bases short, with 14 bases between. Germline CDR1 is SGHAT and CDR2 is FQDESV (reference sequence). The CDR3 sequence is 14 residues long. The sample comprised glioma tissue, nonneoplastic brain tissue, or PBMCs (not recorded which). The rearrangement joins TRBV11-1 to TRBJ2-1, with D tentatively TRBD1 or TRBD2 (5 bases each). This clonotype was sampled from a human donor with low-grade glioma or glioblastoma, undergoing nonglioma brain surgery, or in good health (not recorded which). CDR3 residues: CASSFPAGTDEQFL. DNA of the CDR3: TGTGCCAGCAGCTTTCCTGCAGGGACGGATGAGCAGTTCCTC.